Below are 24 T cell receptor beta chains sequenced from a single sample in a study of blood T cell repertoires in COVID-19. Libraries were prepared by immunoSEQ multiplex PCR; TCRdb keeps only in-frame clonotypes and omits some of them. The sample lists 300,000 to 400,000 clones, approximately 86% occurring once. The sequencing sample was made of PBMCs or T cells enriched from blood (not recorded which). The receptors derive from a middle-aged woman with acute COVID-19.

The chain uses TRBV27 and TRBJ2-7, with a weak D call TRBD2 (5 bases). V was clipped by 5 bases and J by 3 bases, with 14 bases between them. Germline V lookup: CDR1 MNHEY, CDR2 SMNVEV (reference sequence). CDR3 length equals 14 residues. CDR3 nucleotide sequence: TGTGCCAGCAGTCTAACCTGGGCGGGCTACGAGCAGTACTTC. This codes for CASSLTWAGYEQYF.

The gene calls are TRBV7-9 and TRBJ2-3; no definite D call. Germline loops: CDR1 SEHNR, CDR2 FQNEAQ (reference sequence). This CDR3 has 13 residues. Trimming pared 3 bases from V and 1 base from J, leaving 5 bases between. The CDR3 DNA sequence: TGTGCCAGCAGCTTGCAGGGCACAGATACGCAGTATTTT. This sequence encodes CASSLQGTDTQYF.

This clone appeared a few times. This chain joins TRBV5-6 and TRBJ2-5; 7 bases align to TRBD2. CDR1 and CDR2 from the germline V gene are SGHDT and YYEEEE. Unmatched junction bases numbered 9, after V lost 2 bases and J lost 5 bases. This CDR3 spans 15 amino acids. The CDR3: CASSFPNQGGETQYF. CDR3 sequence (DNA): TGTGCCAGCAGCTTCCCCAATCAGGGAGGGGAGACCCAGTACTTC. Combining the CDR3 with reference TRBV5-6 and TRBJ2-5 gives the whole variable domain DAGVTQSPTHLIKTRGQQVTLRCSPKSGHDTVSWYQQALGQGPQFIFQYYEEEERQRGNFPDRFSGHQFPNYSSELNVNALLLGDSALYLCASSFPNQGGETQYFGPGTRLLVL.

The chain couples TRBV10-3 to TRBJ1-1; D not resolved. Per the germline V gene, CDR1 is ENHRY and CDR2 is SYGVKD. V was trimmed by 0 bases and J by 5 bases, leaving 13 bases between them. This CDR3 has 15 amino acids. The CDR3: CAISESSVRRTEAFF. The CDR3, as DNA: TGTGCCATCAGTGAGTCTTCTGTGAGGCGTACTGAAGCTTTCTTT.

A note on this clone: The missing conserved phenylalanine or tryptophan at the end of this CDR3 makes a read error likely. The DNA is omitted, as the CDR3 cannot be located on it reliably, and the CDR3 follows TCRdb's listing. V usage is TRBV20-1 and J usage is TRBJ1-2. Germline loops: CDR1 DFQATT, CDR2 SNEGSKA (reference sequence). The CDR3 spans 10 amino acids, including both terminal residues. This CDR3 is CSASPNRDYL.

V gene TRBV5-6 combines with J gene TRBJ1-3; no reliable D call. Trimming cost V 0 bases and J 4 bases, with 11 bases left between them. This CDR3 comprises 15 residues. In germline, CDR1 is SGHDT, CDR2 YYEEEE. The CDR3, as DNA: TGTGCCAGCAGCTTGGTGGCACAACCAGGAAACACCATATATTTT. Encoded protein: CASSLVAQPGNTIYF.

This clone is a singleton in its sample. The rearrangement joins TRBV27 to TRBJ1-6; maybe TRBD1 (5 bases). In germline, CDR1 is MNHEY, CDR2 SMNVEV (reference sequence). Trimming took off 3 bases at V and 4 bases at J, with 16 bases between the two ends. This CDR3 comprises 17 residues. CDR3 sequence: CASSFAAGGKYNSPLHF. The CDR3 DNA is TGTGCCAGCAGTTTCGCCGCCGGGGGGAAGTATAATTCACCCCTCCACTTT.

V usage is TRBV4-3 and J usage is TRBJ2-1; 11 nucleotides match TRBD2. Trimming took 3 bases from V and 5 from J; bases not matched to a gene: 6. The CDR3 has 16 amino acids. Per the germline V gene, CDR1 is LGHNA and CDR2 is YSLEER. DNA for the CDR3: TGCGCCAGCAGCCAGGGGGTAGCGGGAGGGAACAATGAGCAGTTCTTC. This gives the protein CASSQGVAGGNNEQFF.

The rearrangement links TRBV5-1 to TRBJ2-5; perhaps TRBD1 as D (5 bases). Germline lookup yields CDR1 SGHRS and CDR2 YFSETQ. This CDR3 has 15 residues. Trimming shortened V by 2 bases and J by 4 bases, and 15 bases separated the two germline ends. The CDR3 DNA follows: TGCGCCAGCAGCTTTAGTGGGGCTCAGCTAGAGACCCAGTACTTC. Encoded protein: CASSFSGAQLETQYF. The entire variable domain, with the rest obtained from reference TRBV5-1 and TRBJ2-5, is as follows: KAGVTQTPRYLIKTRGQQVTLSCSPISGHRSVSWYQQTPGQGLQFLFEYFSETQRNKGNFPGRFSGRQFSNSRSEMNVSTLELGDSALYLCASSFSGAQLETQYFGPGTRLLVL.

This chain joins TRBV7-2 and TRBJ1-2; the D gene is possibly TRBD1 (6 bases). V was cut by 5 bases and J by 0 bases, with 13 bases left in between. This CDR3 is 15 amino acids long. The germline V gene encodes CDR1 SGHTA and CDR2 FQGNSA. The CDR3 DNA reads TGTGCCAGCAGCCTAAAGACAGGTCCTAACTATGGCTACACCTTC. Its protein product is CASSLKTGPNYGYTF.

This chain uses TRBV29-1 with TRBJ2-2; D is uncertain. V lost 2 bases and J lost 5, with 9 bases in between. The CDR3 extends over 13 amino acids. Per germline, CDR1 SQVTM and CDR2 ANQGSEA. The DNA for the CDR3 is TGCAGCGTTGAATCCCCCTCTACCGGGGAGCTGTTTTTT. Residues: CSVESPSTGELFF.

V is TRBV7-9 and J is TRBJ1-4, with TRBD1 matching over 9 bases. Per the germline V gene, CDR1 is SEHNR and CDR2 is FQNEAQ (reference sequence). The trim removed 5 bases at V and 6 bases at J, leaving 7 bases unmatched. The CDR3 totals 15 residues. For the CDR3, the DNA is TGTGCCAGCAGCGTTCACCGGGACAGGGATGAAAAACTGTTTTTT. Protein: CASSVHRDRDEKLFF.

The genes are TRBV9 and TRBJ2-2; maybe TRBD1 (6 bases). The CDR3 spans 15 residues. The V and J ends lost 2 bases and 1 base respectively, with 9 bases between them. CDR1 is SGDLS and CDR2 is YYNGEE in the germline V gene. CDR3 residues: CASSVTGWNTGELFF. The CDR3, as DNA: TGTGCCAGCAGCGTTACAGGGTGGAACACCGGGGAGCTGTTTTTT.

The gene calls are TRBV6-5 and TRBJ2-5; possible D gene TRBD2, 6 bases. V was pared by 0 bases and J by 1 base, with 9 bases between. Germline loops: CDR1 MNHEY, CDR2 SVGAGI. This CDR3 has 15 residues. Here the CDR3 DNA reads TGTGCCAGCAGTTACTCGGCTAGCGTCCAAGAGACCCAGTACTTC. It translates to CASSYSASVQETQYF.

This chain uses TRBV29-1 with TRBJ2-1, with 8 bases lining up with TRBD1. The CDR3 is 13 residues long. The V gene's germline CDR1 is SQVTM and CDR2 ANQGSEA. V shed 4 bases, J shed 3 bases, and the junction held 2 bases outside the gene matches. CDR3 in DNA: TGCAGCGTTGGGACAGGGCTCTACAATGAGCAGTTCTTC. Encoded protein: CSVGTGLYNEQFF.

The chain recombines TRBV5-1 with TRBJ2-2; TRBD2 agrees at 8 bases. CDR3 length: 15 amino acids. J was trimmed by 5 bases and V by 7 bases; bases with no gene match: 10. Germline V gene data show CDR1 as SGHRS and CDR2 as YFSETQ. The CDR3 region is CASSPGAGGTGELFF. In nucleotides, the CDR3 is TGCGCCAGCTCCCCTGGGGCGGGAGGAACCGGGGAGCTGTTTTTT.

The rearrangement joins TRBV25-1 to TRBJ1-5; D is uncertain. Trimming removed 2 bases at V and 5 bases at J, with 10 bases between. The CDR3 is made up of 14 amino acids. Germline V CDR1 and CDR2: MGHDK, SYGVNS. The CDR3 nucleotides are TGTGCCAGCAGTGAAGTCGGCGGGTATCAGCCCCAGCATTTT. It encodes CASSEVGGYQPQHF.

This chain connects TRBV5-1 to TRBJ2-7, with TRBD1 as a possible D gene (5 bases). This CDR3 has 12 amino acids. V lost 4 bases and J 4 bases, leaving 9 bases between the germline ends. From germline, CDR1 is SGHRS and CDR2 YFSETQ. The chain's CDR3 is CASSDRNYEQYF. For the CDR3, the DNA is TGCGCCAGCAGCGACAGAAATTACGAGCAGTACTTC. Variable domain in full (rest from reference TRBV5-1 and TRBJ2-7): KAGVTQTPRYLIKTRGQQVTLSCSPISGHRSVSWYQQTPGQGLQFLFEYFSETQRNKGNFPGRFSGRQFSNSRSEMNVSTLELGDSALYLCASSDRNYEQYFGPGTRLTVT.

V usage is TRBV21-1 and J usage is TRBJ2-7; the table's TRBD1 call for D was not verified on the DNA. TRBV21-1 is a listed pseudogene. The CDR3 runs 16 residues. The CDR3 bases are TGTGCCAGCAGCAAATGGTGCCAGGGGAAATTCTACGAGCAGTACTTC. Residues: CASSKWCQGKFYEQYF.

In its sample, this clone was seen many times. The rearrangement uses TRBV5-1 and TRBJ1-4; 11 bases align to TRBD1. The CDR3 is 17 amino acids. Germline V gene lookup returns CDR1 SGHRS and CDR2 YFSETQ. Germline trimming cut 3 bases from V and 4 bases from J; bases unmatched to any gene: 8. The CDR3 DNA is TGCGCCAGCAGCTCCCGGGACAGGGGGTCTGTTAATGAAAAACTGTTTTTT. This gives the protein CASSSRDRGSVNEKLFF.

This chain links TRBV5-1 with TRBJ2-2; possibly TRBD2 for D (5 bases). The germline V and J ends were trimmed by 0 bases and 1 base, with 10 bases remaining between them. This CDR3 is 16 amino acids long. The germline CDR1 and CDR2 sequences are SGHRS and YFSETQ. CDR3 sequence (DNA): TGCGCCAGCAGCTTGGTTCTGACTAAGAACACCGGGGAGCTGTTTTTT. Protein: CASSLVLTKNTGELFF.

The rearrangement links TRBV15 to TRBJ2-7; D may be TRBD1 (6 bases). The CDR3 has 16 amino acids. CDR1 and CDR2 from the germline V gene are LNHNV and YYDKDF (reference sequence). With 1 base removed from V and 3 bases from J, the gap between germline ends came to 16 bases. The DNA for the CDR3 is TGTGCCACCAGCAGAGGAGGGGCAGGACAGATCTACGAGCAGTACTTC. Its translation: CATSRGGAGQIYEQYF.

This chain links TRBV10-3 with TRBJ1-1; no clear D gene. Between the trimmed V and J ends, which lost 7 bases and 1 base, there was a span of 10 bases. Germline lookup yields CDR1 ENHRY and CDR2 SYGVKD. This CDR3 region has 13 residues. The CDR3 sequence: CAIMRDTNTEAFF. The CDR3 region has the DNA TGTGCCATCATGAGGGATACGAACACTGAAGCTTTCTTT.

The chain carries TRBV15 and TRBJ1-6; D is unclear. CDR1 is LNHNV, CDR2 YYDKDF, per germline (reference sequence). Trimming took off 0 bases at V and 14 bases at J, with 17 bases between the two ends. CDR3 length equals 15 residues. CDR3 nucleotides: TGTGCCACCAGCAGAGATCAAACGGGCTTGGAGGCCCTCCACTTT. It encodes CATSRDQTGLEALHF.